The source of this T cell receptor beta chain is a study of T cell clonotyping in hematopoietic cell transplantation. Study results and limitations: Few recipient clonotypes overlapped donors; over 97% were de novo at given depth. After transplant, recipient diversity fell while pathologically expanded clonotypes grew through day 180. Graft donor and pretransplant recipient Inverse Simpson Index values predicted broader posttransplant TCR diversity.

TCRdb's table, derived via immunoSEQ multiplex PCR, lists solely in-frame clones and lacks some. The sample gives 9,500 or so clones, approximately 77% of which show up once; under 9% is in the top ten. CDR3 size: 11 residues. Trimming took off 5 bases at V and 3 bases at J, with 5 bases between the two ends. The germline V gene encodes CDR1 SNHLY and CDR2 FYNNEI. Points on this clone: Its matching antigen is unknown.

The chain has TRBV2 and TRBJ2-7, with D possibly TRBD2 on 5 matching bases. This sample comprised PBMCs, obtained 30 days after allogeneic stem cell transplant. This clonotype originated in a female patient aged 40-49 years who had an allogeneic stem cell transplant from a related donor, so T cells may come from the graft donor. Some clones in this sample may be carry-over from other donors' samples. The CDR3 protein is CASSRDYEQYF. CDR3 nucleotides: TGTGCCAGCAGTCGGGACTACGAGCAGTACTTC.